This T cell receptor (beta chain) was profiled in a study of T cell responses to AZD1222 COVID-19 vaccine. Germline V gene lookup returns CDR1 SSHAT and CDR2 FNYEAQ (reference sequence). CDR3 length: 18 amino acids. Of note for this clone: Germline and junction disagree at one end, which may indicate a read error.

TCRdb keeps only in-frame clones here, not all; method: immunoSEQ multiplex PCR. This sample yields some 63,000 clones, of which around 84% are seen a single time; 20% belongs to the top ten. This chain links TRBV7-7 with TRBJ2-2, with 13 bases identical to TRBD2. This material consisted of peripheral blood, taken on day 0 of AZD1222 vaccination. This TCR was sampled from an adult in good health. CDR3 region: CASSPRTSGSLNTGELFF. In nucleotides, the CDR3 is TGTGCTAGCAGCCCCCGGACTAGCGGGAGCCTTAACACCGGGGAGCTGTTTTTT. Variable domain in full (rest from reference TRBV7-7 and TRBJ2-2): GAGVSQSPRYKVTKRGQDVTLRCDPISSHATLYWYQQALGQGPEFLTYFNYEAQPDKSGLPSDRFSAERPEGSISTLTIQRTEQRDSAMYRCASSPRTSGSLNTGELFFGEGSRLTVL.